These 21 T cell receptor beta chains share one sample of origin, sequenced in a study of early T cells in non-severe SARS-CoV-2 infection. TCRdb analysed the 5' RACE reads with MiXCR anew, one entry per CDR3 protein. Of about 110,000 distinct CDR3 sequences in the sample, 11% were seen once. Specimen: whole blood. The receptors derive from an adult who was a healthcare worker with PCR-confirmed SARS-CoV-2 infection or an uninfected control (not recorded which).

This clonotype was found a few times. The V call is TRBV12-3 or TRBV12-4, the J call TRBJ2-7, with 7 nucleotides matching TRBD1. This CDR3 has 14 residues. The V gene end was trimmed by 3 bases and the J gene end by 5 bases; junction bases not matched to a gene: 7. In DNA form, the CDR3 reads TGTGCCAGCAGTTTGGCAGGGGGAGTCCACGAGCAGTACTTC. Encoded protein: CASSLAGGVHEQYF.

This clonotype was picked up a small number of times. The V and J genes are TRBV24-1 and TRBJ2-1; tentatively, D is TRBD2 (6 bases). The CDR3 covers 14 residues. Trimming took off 3 bases at V and 7 bases at J, with 12 bases between the two ends. The germline V gene encodes CDR1 KGHDR and CDR2 SFDVKD. The CDR3, as DNA: TGTGCCACCAGTGATAGCAGGGCGGGGAATGAGCAGTTCTTC. This translates into CATSDSRAGNEQFF.

The chain is built from TRBV5-1 and TRBJ1-6; 9 bases map to TRBD1. This CDR3 is 15 amino acids long. CDR1 is SGHRS and CDR2 is YFSETQ in the germline V gene. After removal of 3 bases from V and 7 bases from J, the junction contained 5 bases not matched to a gene. The CDR3 here is CASSSGQGGNSPLHF. CDR3 sequence (DNA): TGCGCCAGCAGCTCGGGACAGGGTGGGAATTCACCCCTCCACTTT.

The sample holds many counts of this clonotype. The chain is built from TRBV6-5 and TRBJ2-7, with D hard to call. V was clipped by 6 bases and J by 4 bases, with 19 bases between them. This CDR3 has 15 amino acids. Germline CDR1 MNHEY, CDR2 SVGAGI. The CDR3 DNA reads TGTGCCAGCAGCCTGGAGAGCGCTGGGCCTTACGAGCAGTACTTC. Amino acid sequence: CASSLESAGPYEQYF.

This clonotype was recorded many times. The chain combines TRBV10-1 with TRBJ2-3, with TRBD2 matching 7 bases. Germline CDR1 is WNHNN and CDR2 is SYGVQD (reference sequence). Trimming cost V 3 bases and J 6 bases; bases outside gene matches: 6. The CDR3 loop spans 14 amino acids. CDR3 sequence: CASSDGLVVDTQYF. The CDR3 nucleotides read TGCGCCAGCAGTGATGGACTAGTGGTCGATACGCAGTATTTT.

This clonotype was counted many times. The chain joins TRBV4-3 to TRBJ2-2; a possible D gene is TRBD1 (6 bases). This CDR3 contains 14 residues. Germline assignment: CDR1 LGHNA and CDR2 YSLEER. The V end was cut by 3 bases, the J end by 6 bases, with 11 bases between. CDR3 amino acids: CASSQIQGAGELFF. The CDR3 DNA reads TGCGCCAGCAGCCAGATACAGGGAGCCGGGGAGCTGTTTTTT.

In this sample, this clonotype turned up a few times. V and J are TRBV3-1 and TRBJ2-2; D remains unclear. V lost 8 bases, J lost 7 bases, and 11 bases lay in between. The CDR3 spans 12 residues. Germline V gene lookup returns CDR1 LGHDT and CDR2 YNNKEL (reference sequence). The CDR3 sequence: CASAQGGGELFF. For the CDR3, the DNA is TGTGCCAGCGCCCAAGGCGGCGGGGAGCTGTTTTTT. The entire variable domain, with the rest obtained from reference TRBV3-1 and TRBJ2-2, is as follows: DTAVSQTPKYLVTQMGNDKSIKCEQNLGHDTMYWYKQDSKKFLKIMFSYNNKELIINETVPNRFSPKSPDKAHLNLHINSLELGDSAVYFCASAQGGGELFFGEGSRLTVL.

In nucleotides, the CDR3 is TGTGCCAGCAGTGAAACCAACGACGGATTGGGGTACTTC. Translating it yields CASSETNDGLGYF. The rearrangement links TRBV6-1 to TRBJ2-7; D is unclear. The germline V and J ends were trimmed by 2 bases and 12 bases, with 17 bases remaining between them. The CDR3 sequence is 13 residues long. CDR1 MNHNS and CDR2 SASEGT come from the germline V gene.

At least ten counts were recorded for this clonotype. The rearrangement uses TRBV28 and TRBJ2-3; weak D call: TRBD2 (5 bases). Per the germline V gene, CDR1 is MDHEN and CDR2 is SYDVKM. The CDR3 runs to 14 residues. V was pared by 2 bases and J by 3 bases, with 9 bases between. For the CDR3, the DNA is TGTGCCAGCAGTTTACTGCCGGGGACAGATACGCAGTATTTT. It yields the protein CASSLLPGTDTQYF.

The sample holds many counts of this clonotype. The gene calls are TRBV6-1 and TRBJ1-1; D not resolved. This CDR3 comprises 14 residues. The germline V and J ends were trimmed by 7 bases and 0 bases, with 12 bases remaining between them. Germline V gives CDR1 MNHNS, CDR2 SASEGT. DNA of the CDR3: TGTGCCAGCAAGGTGAGGACTTTGAACACTGAAGCTTTCTTT. It encodes CASKVRTLNTEAFF.

CDR3 coding DNA: TGTGCCAGCCGGAGTGAAAGCAATCAGCCCCAGCATTTT. Translation: CASRSESNQPQHF. The chain joins TRBV2 to TRBJ1-5; D not certain. CDR1 and CDR2 (germline): SNHLY, FYNNEI. V shed 8 bases and J shed 1 base, with 9 bases lying between them. The CDR3 is made up of 13 amino acids.

With respect to this clonotype: Relative to the germline gene, one junction end is altered; a read error may explain this. This chain connects TRBV6-1 to TRBJ1-2, with 12 bases matching TRBD1. CDR1 and CDR2 from the germline V gene are MNHNS and SASEGT. This CDR3 is 13 amino acids long. Written as DNA, the CDR3 is TGTGCCACCACCGGGACAGGGGGCTTTGGCTTCACCTTC. Translation gives CATTGTGGFGFTF.

This clonotype was counted ten times or more. The CDR3 DNA is TGCAGCGTTGGGGGGCGCGATAATGAGCAGTTCTTC. Its protein product is CSVGGRDNEQFF. V usage is TRBV29-1 and J usage is TRBJ2-1; maybe TRBD1 (6 bases). Germline lookup yields CDR1 SQVTM and CDR2 ANQGSEA. Trimming left V 4 bases short and J 7 bases short, with 11 bases between. CDR3 length: 12 amino acids.

This clonotype was seen at least ten times. The rearrangement uses TRBV20-1 and TRBJ2-1; the match to TRBD2 covers 7 bases. Germline V CDR1 and CDR2: DFQATT, SNEGSKA (reference sequence). CDR3 size: 13 residues. J was trimmed by 10 bases and V by 3 bases; bases with no gene match: 9. CDR3 sequence (DNA): TGCAGTGCTAGTGTCGGACTAGGCAGCGAGCAGTTCTTC. Amino acid sequence: CSASVGLGSEQFF.

This clonotype was observed at least ten times. The chain is built from TRBV6-6 and TRBJ2-3; D uncertain. The ends were cut back, 0 bases at V and 0 bases at J, with 4 bases in the middle. In germline, CDR1 is MNHNY, CDR2 SVGAGI (reference sequence). The CDR3 spans 14 residues. The DNA for the CDR3 is TGTGCCAGCAGTTACTCCCCTAGCACAGATACGCAGTATTTT. It yields the protein CASSYSPSTDTQYF.

The chain employs TRBV11-3 and TRBJ2-1, with TRBD1 identical over 9 bases. The length of the CDR3 is 16 residues. The germline CDR1 and CDR2 sequences are SGHNT and YENEEA. Unmatched junction bases numbered 6, after V lost 1 base and J lost 5 bases. CDR3 DNA sequence: TGTGCCAGCAGCTTAGGGAGGGACAGGGACAACAATGAGCAGTTCTTC. Its translation is CASSLGRDRDNNEQFF.

The chain is built from TRBV20-1 and TRBJ1-5; maybe TRBD1 (5 bases). Germline CDR1 and CDR2: DFQATT and SNEGSKA (reference sequence). Trimming stripped 4 bases from V and 5 bases from J, with 18 bases between. The length of the CDR3 is 15 residues. CDR3 coding DNA: TGCAGTGCTAATGGGGCTATGGGAGACTATCAGCCCCAGCATTTT. Its translation: CSANGAMGDYQPQHF.

This clonotype occurred many times. The chain is built from TRBV10-3 and TRBJ2-6; D gene ambiguous. CDR1 ENHRY and CDR2 SYGVKD come from the germline V gene. The CDR3 consists of 15 residues. Trimming removed 0 bases from V and 0 bases from J, with 3 bases in between. CDR3 in amino acids: CAISESRSGANVLTF. DNA of the CDR3: TGTGCCATCAGTGAGTCGCGCTCTGGGGCCAACGTCCTGACTTTC.

This chain joins TRBV28 and TRBJ1-6, with 8 bases that match TRBD1. Germline CDR1 and CDR2: MDHEN and SYDVKM. After removal of 8 bases from V and 15 bases from J, the junction contained 6 bases not matched to a gene. The CDR3 covers 11 residues. The CDR3 DNA reads as TGTGCCAGCCGTCGGACAGGGTTCCTCCACTTT. Encoded protein: CASRRTGFLHF.

In this sample, this clonotype turned up a few times. V gene TRBV20-1 combines with J gene TRBJ2-3, with 7 bases identical to TRBD1. V shed 6 bases, J shed 4 bases, and the junction held 10 bases outside the gene matches. The CDR3 runs 14 residues. CDR1 and CDR2 from the germline V gene are DFQATT and SNEGSKA (reference sequence). The CDR3 here is CSAPTGMRSDTQYF. The CDR3 nucleotides are TGCAGTGCACCGACAGGGATGCGGTCAGATACGCAGTATTTT.

The J gene is TRBJ2-5, the V gene TRBV7-2; no firm D call. Per the germline V gene, CDR1 is SGHTA and CDR2 is FQGNSA. Trimming took 3 bases from V and 10 from J, leaving 9 bases between them. The CDR3 extends over 11 amino acids. CDR3 coding DNA: TGTGCCAGCAGCTTTTACTGGCACCAGTACTTC. Encoded protein: CASSFYWHQYF.